Listed here are 21 T cell receptor beta chains from one sample, sequenced in a study of T-cell reconstitution after alpha-beta-depleted transplantation in children. Unique molecular identifiers were built into the TCRbeta library. Each CDR3 protein is one row after TCRdb ran MiXCR on the PCR reads. The repertoire holds under 25,000 distinct CDR3 sequences, with approximately 13% as singletons. Sequencing was performed on PBMCs, mostly from graft donor cells, taken 60 days after TCRalphabeta/CD19-depleted stem cell transplant. These receptors came from a female patient aged 2 to 10 who had a stem cell transplant for congenital amegakaryocytic thrombocytopenia, so the T cells may come from the graft donor.

This clonotype was found many times. The chain carries TRBV20-1 and TRBJ1-2, with 9 bases identical to TRBD1. The trim removed 3 bases at V and 4 bases at J, leaving 15 bases unmatched. The CDR3 has 17 amino acids. Germline V gene sequence: CDR1 DFQATT, CDR2 SNEGSKA (reference sequence). In DNA form, the CDR3 reads TGCAGTGCTAGGGGATCCGGGACAGGGCAGTCCTTCTATGGCTACACCTTC. This encodes CSARGSGTGQSFYGYTF.

In this sample, this clonotype turned up many times. CDR3 DNA: TGTGCCAGCAGTTCCCGAGGACTGTCCCTCCACTTT. This encodes CASSSRGLSLHF. The chain joins TRBV28 to TRBJ1-6; D gene ambiguous. Trimming pared 4 bases from V and 14 bases from J, leaving 12 bases between. This CDR3 has 12 amino acids. Germline V CDR1 and CDR2: MDHEN, SYDVKM.

This clonotype was seen many times. This chain joins TRBV9 and TRBJ2-7; 9 bases agree with TRBD2. The length of the CDR3 is 16 residues. With 4 bases clipped from V and 0 bases from J, the junction kept 8 bases outside the gene matches. Germline loops: CDR1 SGDLS, CDR2 YYNGEE. The CDR3 bases are TGTGCCAGCAGCCCACGACTAGCGGTGAGCTCCTACGAGCAGTACTTC. It is translated as CASSPRLAVSSYEQYF. The whole variable domain, remainder taken from reference TRBV9 and TRBJ2-7, is DSGVTQTPKHLITATGQRVTLRCSPRSGDLSVYWYQQSLDQGLQFLIQYYNGEERAKGNILERFSAQQFPDLHSELNLSSLELGDSALYFCASSPRLAVSSYEQYFGPGTRLTVT.

The rearrangement links TRBV7-3 to TRBJ2-3; possible D gene TRBD2, 6 bases. The CDR3 is 13 amino acids. With 5 bases removed from V and 5 bases from J, the gap between germline ends came to 11 bases. Per the germline V gene, CDR1 is SGHTA and CDR2 is FQGTGA. CDR3 region: CASSPGGGDTQYF. The DNA of the CDR3 is TGTGCCAGCAGCCCCGGGGGAGGAGATACGCAGTATTTT.

V gene TRBV20-1 combines with J gene TRBJ1-5, with a possible D match to TRBD1 (5 bases). CDR1 DFQATT and CDR2 SNEGSKA come from the germline V gene (reference sequence). V was clipped by 7 bases and J by 5 bases, with 27 bases between them. The CDR3 spans 17 residues. In DNA, the CDR3 is TGCAGTGTTAGGGGCAAGGATAAGGGCCCTGCCCATCAGCCCCAGCATTTT. Translation: CSVRGKDKGPAHQPQHF.

This clonotype was seen ten or more times. The V and J genes are TRBV6-5 and TRBJ2-1; D is unresolved. Germline-derived CDR1 and CDR2 are MNHEY and SVGAGI. This CDR3 is built from 14 residues. V lost 0 bases and J lost 0, with 3 bases in between. DNA for the CDR3: TGTGCCAGCAGTTACTCTAGCTCCTACAATGAGCAGTTCTTC. The encoded protein is CASSYSSSYNEQFF.

This clonotype was counted a few times. The chain joins TRBV14 to TRBJ1-5; D remains unclear. The CDR3 is 18 residues long. Germline V gives CDR1 SGHDN, CDR2 FVKESK. Trimming shortened V by 0 bases and J by 4 bases, and 19 bases separated the two germline ends. The CDR3 sequence is CASSQDRGRRTDNQPQHF. CDR3 in DNA: TGTGCCAGCAGCCAAGATCGAGGACGGAGGACCGATAATCAGCCCCAGCATTTT.

This clonotype was found many times. The CDR3 reads CASRNRRASDHEQFF. Here the CDR3 DNA reads TGTGCCAGCAGAAACAGGCGGGCTAGCGATCATGAGCAGTTCTTC. V and J are TRBV3-1 and TRBJ2-1, with D perhaps matching TRBD2 (6 bases). Trimming removed 6 bases at V and 8 bases at J, with 20 bases between. Germline V gives CDR1 LGHDT, CDR2 YNNKEL (reference sequence). This CDR3 contains 15 residues.

There are many counts of this clonotype. J is TRBJ2-5 and V is TRBV10-3; D uncertain. V was cut by 2 bases and J by 5 bases, with 12 bases left in between. Germline CDR1 reads ENHRY; CDR2 reads SYGVKD. The CDR3 runs 14 residues. CDR3 DNA: TGTGCCATCAGTGAGACGATAATGGGGGAGACCCAGTACTTC. Its translation: CAISETIMGETQYF.

A note on this clonotype: The conserved phenylalanine or tryptophan is not found at the CDR3 terminus, so this likely reflects a read error. The rearrangement uses TRBV4-2 and TRBJ2-2, with D possibly matching TRBD2 (5 bases). V was trimmed by 4 bases and J by 1 base, leaving 7 bases between them. CDR3 length equals 14 residues. Germline values: CDR1 LGHNA, CDR2 YNFKEQ. In nucleotides, the CDR3 is TGTGCCAGCAGCCCCGGACTGAACACCGGGGAGCTGTTTTGT. Amino acids: CASSPGLNTGELFC.

There are many counts of this clonotype. The chain recombines TRBV2 with TRBJ2-7, with TRBD2 identical over 11 bases. V trimming: 5 bases; J trimming: 5 bases; junction bases outside the gene matches: 8. The CDR3 contains 15 residues. CDR1 and CDR2 from the germline V gene are SNHLY and FYNNEI. The CDR3 DNA sequence: TGTGCCAGCAGTTTGCGACTAGCGGGACTAAACGAGCAGTACTTC. It specifies CASSLRLAGLNEQYF.

This clonotype was detected many times. The chain uses TRBV5-6 and TRBJ2-1, with D tentatively TRBD1 (6 bases). The CDR3 loop spans 16 amino acids. Germline values: CDR1 SGHDT, CDR2 YYEEEE. The germline V and J ends were trimmed by 1 base and 1 base, with 12 bases remaining between them. The CDR3 bases are TGTGCCAGCAGCTTGTGGGGGCGTTGGTCCTACAATGAGCAGTTCTTC. It codes for CASSLWGRWSYNEQFF.

This clonotype appeared many times. The chain carries TRBV10-1 and TRBJ1-1, with D possibly being TRBD1 (5 bases). The CDR3 runs to 13 residues. Germline-derived CDR1 and CDR2 are WNHNN and SYGVQD (reference sequence). The V end lost 4 bases, the J end lost 3 bases, and 9 bases lay between the germline ends. The CDR3 reads CASSGDGYTEAFF. The CDR3 DNA reads TGCGCCAGCAGTGGGGACGGTTACACTGAAGCTTTCTTT.

This clonotype occurred many times. This chain links TRBV27 with TRBJ2-3; 8 bases are shared with TRBD1. CDR3 length equals 15 residues. Germline CDR1 MNHEY, CDR2 SMNVEV (reference sequence). The ends lost 8 bases at V and 2 bases at J; junction bases unmatched: 9. DNA for the CDR3: TGTGCCAGCCGGACAGGGAATAAATTCACAGATACGCAGTATTTT. It is translated as CASRTGNKFTDTQYF.

This clonotype occurred many times. This rearrangement joins TRBV7-2 to TRBJ2-7; 9 bases line up with TRBD2. CDR1 is SGHTA, CDR2 FQGNSA, per germline. This CDR3 is 14 amino acids long. V shed 1 base and J 3 bases; nucleotides not matched to a gene: 1. CDR3 nucleotides: TGTGCCAGCAGCTTAGGAGCGGGAGGCTACGAGCAGTACTTC. Translation: CASSLGAGGYEQYF.

This clonotype showed up many times. The J gene is TRBJ2-6, the V gene TRBV4-1; D gene unclear. The CDR3 is made up of 18 amino acids. Between the trimmed V and J ends, which lost 1 base and 0 bases, there was a span of 13 bases. Germline CDR1 reads MGHRA; CDR2 reads YSYEKL. The DNA for the CDR3 is TGCGCCAGCAGCCAAGCCTCGGGCAGGAGCTCTGGGGCCAACGTCCTGACTTTC. The encoded protein is CASSQASGRSSGANVLTF.

By frequency in the sample, this clonotype is medium-sized. The gene calls are TRBV29-1 and TRBJ2-7, with D possibly matching TRBD1 (6 bases). The length of the CDR3 is 12 residues. The germline V and J ends were trimmed by 7 bases and 5 bases, with 15 bases remaining between them. Germline-derived CDR1 and CDR2 are SQVTM and ANQGSEA. The CDR3 coding sequence is TGCAGCGCCGAGGGGGTTGCGGACGAGCAGTACTTC. Its protein product is CSAEGVADEQYF.

Many counts were recorded for this clonotype. The rearrangement links TRBV3-1 to TRBJ2-7; the D is unclear. The V and J ends lost 5 bases and 1 base respectively, with 3 bases between them. CDR3 length equals 11 residues. Germline assignment: CDR1 LGHDT and CDR2 YNNKEL (reference sequence). The CDR3, as DNA: TGTGCCAGCAGCACTTCCTACGAGCAGTACTTC. This sequence encodes CASSTSYEQYF.

This clonotype showed up many times. The V call is TRBV9, the J call TRBJ2-3; D remains ambiguous. CDR1 is SGDLS and CDR2 is YYNGEE in the germline V gene. CDR3 length: 14 residues. The V and J ends lost 2 bases and 0 bases respectively, with 7 bases between them. CDR3 bases: TGTGCCAGCAGCGTGTTTGAGAGCACAGATACGCAGTATTTT. Translation: CASSVFESTDTQYF.

The table lists this clonotype with many counts. This chain joins TRBV6-6 and TRBJ1-1; D is undetermined. CDR1 is MNHNY, CDR2 SVGAGI, per germline (reference sequence). The CDR3 loop spans 13 amino acids. V was cut by 6 bases and J by 5 bases, with 13 bases left in between. The DNA for the CDR3 is TGTGCCAGCAGCCCATTTTCCGTTACTGAAGCTTTCTTT. This codes for CASSPFSVTEAFF.

V usage is TRBV12-3 or TRBV12-4 and J usage is TRBJ2-5; the D is unclear. The CDR3 totals 14 residues. V lost 2 bases and J 4 bases, leaving 11 bases between the germline ends. The CDR3 DNA is TGTGCCAGCAGTTTACTTGCTAGGCCAGAGACCCAGTACTTC. Translated, it gives CASSLLARPETQYF.